This T cell receptor (beta chain) was captured in a study of post-analysis software for immune sequencing data. Study background: Patients with relapsing-remitting, secondary progressive and progressive-relapsing multiple sclerosis courses were all represented.

This clonotype was counted ten times or more. Its target is not known. Study conclusions and caveats: With TRBV5-6, TRBV5-1 and TRBV20-1 included, about 5 TRBV segments were more frequent in patients than in controls. Normalized Chao1 diversity in multiple sclerosis patients fell significantly below that of controls.

Included in the TCR beta cDNA libraries were unique molecular identifiers. T cells numbering about 1 to 10 million gave rise to roughly 0.5 million cDNA molecules. TCRdb called the PCR reads again in MiXCR, with one record for every CDR3 protein. The profile shows over 700,000 distinct CDR3 sequences, just under 30% of them singletons. Germline V lookup: CDR1 DFQATT, CDR2 SNEGSKA (reference sequence). This CDR3 is built from 15 residues. V lost 0 bases and J lost 0, with 10 bases in between. The sequenced sample was blood. This receptor was taken from a girl aged 5-17 years with multiple sclerosis. The genes are TRBV20-1 and TRBJ2-3; D not resolved. This chain's CDR3 is CSARDISESTDTQYF. The CDR3 nucleotides are TGCAGTGCTAGAGATATCTCGGAGAGCACAGATACGCAGTATTTT.